This entry describes one T cell receptor beta chain. Its specificity is unknown. The data were obtained in a study of cytomegalovirus exposure and HLA in healthy donors. Study-wide points: The study labeled 164 TCR beta chains cytomegalovirus-associated. In a later analysis, a missense DCLRE1C variant was linked to TCR beta V- and J-gene trimming. Within a later analysis, the majority of CMV-associated TCR beta chains appeared HLA-restricted.

The PCR contained 60 Vbeta and 13 Jbeta primers. The repertoire was sequenced with immunoSEQ multiplex PCR; TCRdb's copy has only in-frame clones and lacks some. The sample contains under 150,000 clones, 65% to 80% of which appear only once. Material for sequencing was PBMCs. The clonotype originates from a woman aged 45-59 years in good health and CMV-seropositive.

CDR3 residues: CASSVRGQNSPLHF. In nucleotides, the CDR3 is TGCGCCAGCAGCGTCAGGGGGCAGAATTCACCCCTCCACTTT. The J gene is TRBJ1-6, the V gene TRBV5-1; 8 bases map to TRBD1. The germline V gene has CDR1 SGHRS and CDR2 YFSETQ. V was clipped by 4 bases and J by 7 bases; unmatched bases: 4. This CDR3 contains 14 residues.